A single sample is the source of the 8 T cell receptor beta chains below, sequenced in a study of cytomegalovirus exposure and HLA in healthy donors. Sequenced by immunoSEQ multiplex PCR; TCRdb stores in-frame clones only, minus some. Of some 110,000 clones listed, around 85% were seen once; the top ten hold about 4%. The sample comprised PBMCs. These receptor sequences come from a man aged 18 to 35 in good health and CMV-seropositive.

The chain employs TRBV14 and TRBJ2-7; D call uncertain. The V and J ends lost 2 bases and 2 bases respectively, with 13 bases between them. CDR1 and CDR2 from the germline V gene are SGHDN and FVKESK. The CDR3 covers 15 residues. The CDR3 here is CASSQTTQSTYEQYF. For the CDR3, the DNA is TGTGCCAGCAGCCAAACCACCCAGTCAACCTACGAGCAGTACTTC.

The gene calls are TRBV4-3 and TRBJ1-3, with D unclear. Trimming pared 0 bases from V and 1 base from J, leaving 10 bases between. CDR3 size: 16 residues. CDR1 and CDR2 from the germline V gene are LGHNA and YSLEER. CDR3 protein: CASSQDPGSSGNTIYF. CDR3 sequence (DNA): TGCGCCAGCAGCCAAGACCCCGGTTCTTCTGGAAACACCATATATTTT.

The CDR3 protein is CASSSITDAGQPQHF. The CDR3 DNA reads as TGTGCCAGCAGCTCAATTACAGACGCAGGTCAGCCCCAGCATTTT. This rearrangement joins TRBV7-9 to TRBJ1-5; D remains unclear. CDR1 SEHNR and CDR2 FQNEAQ come from the germline V gene (reference sequence). The CDR3 loop spans 15 amino acids. Trimming shortened V by 4 bases and J by 6 bases, and 16 bases separated the two germline ends. Full variable domain (rest looked up from reference TRBV7-9 and TRBJ1-5): DTGVSQNPRHKITKRGQNVTFRCDPISEHNRLYWYRQTLGQGPEFLTYFQNEAQLEKSRLLSDRFSAERPKGSFSTLEIQRTEQGDSAMYLCASSSITDAGQPQHFGDGTRLSIL.

The chain recombines TRBV4-2 with TRBJ2-7; D remains ambiguous. The CDR3 totals 14 residues. V was cut by 0 bases and J by 2 bases, with 8 bases left in between. Germline V gene lookup returns CDR1 LGHNA and CDR2 YNFKEQ. The chain's CDR3 is CASSQDSSPYEQYF. The CDR3 DNA is TGTGCCAGCAGCCAAGATAGTAGTCCCTACGAGCAGTACTTC.

This clone is a singleton in its sample. V gene TRBV5-1 combines with J gene TRBJ2-7; D unresolved. The length of the CDR3 is 13 residues. Trimming removed 0 bases from V and 3 bases from J, with 7 bases in between. Germline V CDR1 and CDR2: SGHRS, YFSETQ. This CDR3 is CASSLGYNYEQYF. CDR3 nucleotide sequence: TGCGCCAGCAGCTTGGGTTATAACTACGAGCAGTACTTC.

The chain recombines TRBV2 with TRBJ1-2; 8 nucleotides align to TRBD1. The germline V gene has CDR1 SNHLY and CDR2 FYNNEI. The trim removed 8 bases at V and 8 bases at J, leaving 4 bases unmatched. This CDR3 comprises 11 residues. The CDR3 bases are TGTGCCAGCGGACAGGGCTGGGGCTACACCTTC. Its protein product is CASGQGWGYTF.

The rearrangement uses TRBV10-3 and TRBJ1-1; 9 nucleotides line up with TRBD1. J was trimmed by 10 bases and V by 9 bases; bases with no gene match: 9. Germline V gene sequence: CDR1 ENHRY, CDR2 SYGVKD. CDR3 length equals 12 residues. The CDR3 nucleotides are TGTGCCATGGGAAACAGGGGGCTACCAGCTTTCTTT. Translating gives CAMGNRGLPAFF.

This clone is a singleton in its sample. The rearrangement uses TRBV6-6 and TRBJ1-1, with 7 positions matching TRBD1. The CDR3 has 13 residues. The germline V gene has CDR1 MNHNY and CDR2 SVGAGI (reference sequence). Trimming took 6 bases from V and 4 from J; bases not matched to a gene: 5. CDR3 sequence (DNA): TGTGCCAGCAGAAGACAGGGTAGCACTGAAGCTTTCTTT. Its translation is CASRRQGSTEAFF.